The 11 T cell receptor beta chains below were found in one sample sequenced in a study of T cell responses to AZD1222 COVID-19 vaccine. TCRdb keeps only in-frame clones here, not all; method: immunoSEQ multiplex PCR. The sample holds some 200,000 clones, roughly nine tenths seen once. The source material was peripheral blood, sampled 28 days after the second AZD1222 dose. The receptors originated from an adult who received the AZD1222 COVID-19 vaccine.

The chain recombines TRBV7-8 with TRBJ2-7; D not resolved. Trimming took 2 bases from V and 3 from J, leaving 8 bases between them. Germline CDR1 and CDR2: SGHVS and FQNEAQ. The CDR3 length is 13 residues. The DNA of the CDR3 is TGTGCCAGCAGCTTAAGCCCAGGCTACGAGCAGTACTTC. Protein sequence: CASSLSPGYEQYF.

The genes are TRBV5-1 and TRBJ1-6; D uncertain. This CDR3 contains 15 residues. Deletions cut 0 bases from V and 0 bases from J, with 4 bases between. The V gene's germline CDR1 is SGHRS and CDR2 YFSETQ. CDR3 DNA: TGCGCCAGCAGCTTGGATCCCTCCTATAATTCACCCCTCCACTTT. Its protein is CASSLDPSYNSPLHF.

This chain links TRBV29-1 with TRBJ2-7; 7 positions match TRBD2. The trim removed 6 bases at V and 1 base at J, leaving 0 bases unmatched. In germline, CDR1 is SQVTM, CDR2 ANQGSEA. The CDR3 runs to 11 residues. In DNA form, the CDR3 reads TGCAGCGTGGGGGGGTCCTACGAGCAGTACTTC. Its protein is CSVGGSYEQYF.

V usage is TRBV28 and J usage is TRBJ2-5, with D perhaps matching TRBD2 (5 bases). V dropped 4 bases and J dropped 4 bases, with 25 bases sitting between them. Germline V CDR1 and CDR2: MDHEN, SYDVKM. The CDR3 runs to 18 residues. CDR3 protein: CASSYPEGLPSRPETQYF. In nucleotides, the CDR3 is TGTGCCAGCAGTTACCCCGAAGGACTCCCCAGTAGGCCAGAGACCCAGTACTTC.

In its sample, this clone was seen once. J is TRBJ1-2 and V is TRBV25-1; no definite D call. Germline assignment: CDR1 MGHDK and CDR2 SYGVNS. There are 16 residues in the CDR3. Trimming removed 4 bases at V and 1 base at J, with 16 bases between. The CDR3 is CASSGYGELDNYGYTF. For the CDR3, the DNA is TGTGCCAGCAGTGGTTACGGGGAGTTGGATAACTATGGCTACACCTTC.

The rearrangement joins TRBV6-5 to TRBJ1-2; no firm D call. The CDR3 extends over 13 amino acids. The V gene's germline CDR1 is MNHEY and CDR2 SVGAGI. Trimming removed 6 bases from V and 5 bases from J, with 13 bases in between. The CDR3 protein is CASREGGGYGYTF. The CDR3 region has the DNA TGTGCCAGCAGGGAGGGAGGCGGGTATGGCTACACCTTC.

This chain connects TRBV27 to TRBJ2-7, with a weak D call TRBD2 (6 bases). The CDR3 spans 15 residues. Per germline, CDR1 MNHEY and CDR2 SMNVEV (reference sequence). Trimming left V 5 bases short and J 4 bases short, with 18 bases between. CDR3 sequence: CASSLGRGTLYEQYF. CDR3 bases: TGTGCCAGCAGTCTGGGGCGCGGGACGCTTTACGAGCAGTACTTC.

The chain combines TRBV27 with TRBJ1-1; D is undetermined. The CDR3 runs to 17 residues. The germline V and J ends were trimmed by 10 bases and 4 bases, with 28 bases remaining between them. Looked up from germline, CDR1 is MNHEY and CDR2 is SMNVEV (reference sequence). The CDR3 here is CATRGNPLSEDVTEAFF. The CDR3, as DNA: TGTGCCACCCGAGGGAACCCCTTGTCAGAGGATGTCACTGAAGCTTTCTTT.

The chain recombines TRBV11-3 with TRBJ2-3, with TRBD2 identical over 11 bases. V lost 3 bases, J lost 2 bases, and 4 bases stayed unmatched. CDR3 size: 16 residues. CDR1 and CDR2 from the germline V gene are SGHNT and YENEEA. For the CDR3, the DNA is TGTGCCAGCAGCTTTCGACTAGCGGGACCCACAGATACGCAGTATTTT. This codes for CASSFRLAGPTDTQYF. Based on the CDR3 plus reference TRBV11-3 and TRBJ2-3, the full variable domain is EAGVVQSPRYKIIEKKQPVAFWCNPISGHNTLYWYLQNLGQGPELLIRYENEEAVDDSQLPKDRFSAERLKGVDSTLKIQPAELGDSAVYLCASSFRLAGPTDTQYFGPGTRLTVL.

The J gene is TRBJ1-5, the V gene TRBV4-1; D not resolved. Germline V gives CDR1 MGHRA, CDR2 YSYEKL. With 0 bases removed from V and 11 bases from J, the gap between germline ends came to 20 bases. This CDR3 contains 16 residues. The DNA for the CDR3 is TGCGCCAGCAGCCAAGATCAGGCAGCGATCATGGTGGCCCAGCATTTT. It is translated as CASSQDQAAIMVAQHF.

This clone was seen just once. This chain connects TRBV10-1 to TRBJ2-1, with a weak D call TRBD1 (6 bases). The CDR3 runs to 14 residues. Germline CDR1 is WNHNN and CDR2 is SYGVQD (reference sequence). V lost 3 bases and J 7 bases, leaving 13 bases between the germline ends. This CDR3 reads CASSDLGQRNEQFF. CDR3 coding DNA: TGCGCCAGCAGTGATCTGGGACAACGGAATGAGCAGTTCTTC.